This T cell receptor beta chain appears in the sequencing data of a study of blood T cell repertoires in COVID-19. Study details: From the United States, Italy and Spain came samples of acute and convalescent COVID-19.

Germline CDR1 is MNHEY and CDR2 is SMNVEV (reference sequence). The CDR3 consists of 14 residues. Trimming left V 8 bases short and J 6 bases short, with 19 bases between. The cohort comprised adults aged 18 to 89 years residing in 20 to 30 US areas. Before being deemed recovered, Cohort 3 donors had two negative PCRs, clearance, or symptom resolution. The data were produced by immunoSEQ multiplex PCR, yet TCRdb's version contains in-frame clones alone and is incomplete. The sample has a few hundred thousand clones, around 86% seen once. This TCR derives from a man aged 25 to 40 who had recovered from COVID-19. Sample: PBMCs or T cells enriched from blood (not recorded which). The gene calls are TRBV27 and TRBJ1-2; TRBD1 might be the D (6 bases). The DNA for the CDR3 is TGTGCCAGCGGACCTCTACAGGGAACTCATGGCTACACCTTC. Amino acid sequence: CASGPLQGTHGYTF.